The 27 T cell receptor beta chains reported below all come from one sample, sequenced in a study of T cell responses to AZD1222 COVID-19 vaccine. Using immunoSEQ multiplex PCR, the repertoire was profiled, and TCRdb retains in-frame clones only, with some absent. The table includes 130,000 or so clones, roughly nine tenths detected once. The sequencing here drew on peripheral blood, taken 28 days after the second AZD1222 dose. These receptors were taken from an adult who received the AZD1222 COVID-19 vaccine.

This chain's CDR3 is CASSQIHGDTQYF. The DNA for the CDR3 is TGTGCCAGCAGCCAAATCCATGGGGATACGCAGTATTTT. The gene calls are TRBV11-2 and TRBJ2-3; D is uncertain. Per the germline V gene, CDR1 is SGHAT and CDR2 is FQNNGV. Deletions cut 5 bases from V and 6 bases from J, with 12 bases between. The CDR3 covers 13 residues.

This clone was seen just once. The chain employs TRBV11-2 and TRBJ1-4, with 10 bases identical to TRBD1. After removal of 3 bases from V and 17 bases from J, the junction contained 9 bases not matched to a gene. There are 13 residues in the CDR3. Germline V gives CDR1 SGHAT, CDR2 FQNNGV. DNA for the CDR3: TGTGCCAGCAGCTTTCACCGGGACAGGGGAATCTTTTTT. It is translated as CASSFHRDRGIFF.

Here the CDR3 reads CASSYSETGISGNTIYF. For the CDR3, the DNA is TGTGCCAGCAGTTACTCGGAAACAGGCATCTCTGGAAACACCATATATTTT. The rearrangement uses TRBV6-2 or TRBV6-3 and TRBJ1-3; D possibly corresponds to TRBD1 (5 bases). Germline V CDR1 and CDR2: MNHEY, SVGEGT. Trimming removed 0 bases at V and 0 bases at J, with 12 bases between. The CDR3 length is 17 residues.

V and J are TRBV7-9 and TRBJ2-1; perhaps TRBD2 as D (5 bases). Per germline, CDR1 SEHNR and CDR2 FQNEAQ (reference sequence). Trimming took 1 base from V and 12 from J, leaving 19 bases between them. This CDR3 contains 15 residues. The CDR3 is CASSLGGGGASVQFF. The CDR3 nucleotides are TGTGCCAGCAGCTTAGGGGGTGGAGGCGCATCAGTGCAGTTCTTC.

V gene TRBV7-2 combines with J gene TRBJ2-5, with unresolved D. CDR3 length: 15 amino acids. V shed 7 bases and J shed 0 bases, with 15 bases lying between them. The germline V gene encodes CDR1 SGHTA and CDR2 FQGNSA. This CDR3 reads CASTDGTDYQETQYF. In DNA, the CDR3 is TGTGCCAGCACCGATGGAACAGATTACCAAGAGACCCAGTACTTC.

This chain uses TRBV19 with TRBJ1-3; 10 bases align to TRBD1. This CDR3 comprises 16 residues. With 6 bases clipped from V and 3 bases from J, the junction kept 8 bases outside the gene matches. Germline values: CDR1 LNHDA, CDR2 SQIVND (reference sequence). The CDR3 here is CASSKGTGARGNTIYF. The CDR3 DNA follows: TGTGCCAGTAGCAAAGGGACAGGGGCTCGTGGAAACACCATATATTTT.

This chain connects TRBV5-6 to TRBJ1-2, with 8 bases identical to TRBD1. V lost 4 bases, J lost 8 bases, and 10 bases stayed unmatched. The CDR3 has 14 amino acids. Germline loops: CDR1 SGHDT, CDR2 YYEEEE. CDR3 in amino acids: CASSINWGQDGYTF. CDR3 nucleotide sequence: TGTGCCAGCAGCATAAATTGGGGACAGGACGGCTACACCTTC.

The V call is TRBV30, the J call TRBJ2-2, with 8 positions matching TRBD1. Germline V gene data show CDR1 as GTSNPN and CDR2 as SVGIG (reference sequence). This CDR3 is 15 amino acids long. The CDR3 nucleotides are TGTGCTAAGTCGACTCATACAGGGGGTCCCGGGGAGCTGTTTTTT. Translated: CAKSTHTGGPGELFF.

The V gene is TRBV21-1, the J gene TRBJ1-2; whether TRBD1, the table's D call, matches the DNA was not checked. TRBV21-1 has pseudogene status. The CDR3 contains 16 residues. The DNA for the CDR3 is TGTGCCAGCAGCATCGACCAGGACAGTCATAACTATGGCTACACCTTC. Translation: CASSIDQDSHNYGYTF.

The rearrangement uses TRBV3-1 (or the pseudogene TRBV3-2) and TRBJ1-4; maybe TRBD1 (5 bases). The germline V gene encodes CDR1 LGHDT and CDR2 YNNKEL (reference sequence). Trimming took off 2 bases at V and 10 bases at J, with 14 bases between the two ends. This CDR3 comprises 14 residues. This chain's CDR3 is CASSQQGGDGKLFF. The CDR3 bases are TGTGCCAGCAGCCAACAGGGAGGGGACGGAAAACTGTTTTTT.

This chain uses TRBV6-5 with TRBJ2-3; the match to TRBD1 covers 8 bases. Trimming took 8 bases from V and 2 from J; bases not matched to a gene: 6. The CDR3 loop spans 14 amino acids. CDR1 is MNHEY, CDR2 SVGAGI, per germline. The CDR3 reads CASARGQATDTQYF. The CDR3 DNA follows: TGTGCCAGCGCCCGGGGACAGGCCACAGATACGCAGTATTTT.

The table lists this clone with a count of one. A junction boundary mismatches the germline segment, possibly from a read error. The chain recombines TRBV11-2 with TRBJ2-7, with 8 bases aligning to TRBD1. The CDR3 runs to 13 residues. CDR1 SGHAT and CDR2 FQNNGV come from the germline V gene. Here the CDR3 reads CASTISLGQGPNF. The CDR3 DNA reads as TGTGCCAGCACCATTTCCTTAGGACAGGGCCCGAACTTC.

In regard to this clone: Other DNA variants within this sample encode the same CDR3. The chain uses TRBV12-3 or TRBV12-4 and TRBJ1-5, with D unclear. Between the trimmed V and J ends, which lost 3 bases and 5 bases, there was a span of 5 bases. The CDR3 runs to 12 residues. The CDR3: CASSLVYQPQHF. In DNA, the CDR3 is TGTGCCAGCAGTTTGGTGTATCAGCCCCAGCATTTT.

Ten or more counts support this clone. The CDR3 coding sequence is TGTGCCAGCCGAGGGGAAGGGCAGCCCCAGCATTTT. Translation gives CASRGEGQPQHF. The chain has TRBV2 and TRBJ1-5; D might be TRBD1 (5 bases). Trimming took off 8 bases at V and 7 bases at J, with 12 bases between the two ends. The CDR3 extends over 12 amino acids. Germline assignment: CDR1 SNHLY and CDR2 FYNNEI.

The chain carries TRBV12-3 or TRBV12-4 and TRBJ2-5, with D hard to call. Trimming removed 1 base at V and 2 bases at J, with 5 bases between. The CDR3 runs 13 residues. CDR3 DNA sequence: TGTGCCAGCAGTTTAGTTCCACAAGAGACCCAGTACTTC. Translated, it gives CASSLVPQETQYF.

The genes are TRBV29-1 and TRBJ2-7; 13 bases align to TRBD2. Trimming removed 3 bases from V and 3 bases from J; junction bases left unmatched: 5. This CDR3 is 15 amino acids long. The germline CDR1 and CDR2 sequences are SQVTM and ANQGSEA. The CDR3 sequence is CSVEKGTSGNYEQYF. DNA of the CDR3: TGCAGCGTTGAGAAAGGGACTAGCGGGAACTACGAGCAGTACTTC.

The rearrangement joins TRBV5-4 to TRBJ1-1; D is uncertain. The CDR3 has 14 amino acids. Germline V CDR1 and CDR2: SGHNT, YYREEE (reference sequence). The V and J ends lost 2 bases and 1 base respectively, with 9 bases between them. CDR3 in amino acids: CASSLGLSNTEAFF. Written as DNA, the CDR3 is TGTGCCAGCAGCTTAGGGCTATCGAACACTGAAGCTTTCTTT.

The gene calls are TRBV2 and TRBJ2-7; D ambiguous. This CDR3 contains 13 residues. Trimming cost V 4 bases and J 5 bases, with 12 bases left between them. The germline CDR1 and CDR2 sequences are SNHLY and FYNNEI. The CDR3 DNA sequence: TGTGCCAGCAGTGGGGAATGGGTCAACGAGCAGTACTTC. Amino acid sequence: CASSGEWVNEQYF.

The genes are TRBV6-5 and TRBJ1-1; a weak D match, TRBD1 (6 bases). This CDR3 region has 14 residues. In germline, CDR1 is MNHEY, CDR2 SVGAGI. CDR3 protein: CTSLGHVSPLSPFF. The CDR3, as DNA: TGTACCTCATTGGGACACGTCTCGCCGCTTTCTCCTTTCTTT.

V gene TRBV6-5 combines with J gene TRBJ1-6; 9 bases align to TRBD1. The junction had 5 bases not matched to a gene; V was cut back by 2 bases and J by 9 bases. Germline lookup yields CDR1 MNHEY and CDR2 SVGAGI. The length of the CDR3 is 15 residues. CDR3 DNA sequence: TGTGCCAGCAGTTACGGGGGACAGGGTGGTTCACCCCTCCACTTT. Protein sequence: CASSYGGQGGSPLHF.

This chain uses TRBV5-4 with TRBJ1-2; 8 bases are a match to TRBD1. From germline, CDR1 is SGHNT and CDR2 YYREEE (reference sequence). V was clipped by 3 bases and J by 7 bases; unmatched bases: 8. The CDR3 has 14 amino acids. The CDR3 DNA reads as TGTGCCAGCAGCTCAAGACAGGGGATGAGTGGCTACACCTTC. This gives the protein CASSSRQGMSGYTF. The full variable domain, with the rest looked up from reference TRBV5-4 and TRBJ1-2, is ETGVTQSPTHLIKTRGQQVTLRCSSQSGHNTVSWYQQALGQGPQFIFQYYREEENGRGNFPPRFSGLQFPNYSSELNVNALELDDSALYLCASSSRQGMSGYTFGSGTRLTVV.

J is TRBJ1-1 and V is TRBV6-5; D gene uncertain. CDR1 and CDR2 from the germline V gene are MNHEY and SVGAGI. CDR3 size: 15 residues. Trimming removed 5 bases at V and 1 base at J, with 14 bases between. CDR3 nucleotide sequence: TGTGCCAGCAGTCTCTCCCCCCCGCAGAACACTGAAGCTTTCTTT. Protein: CASSLSPPQNTEAFF.

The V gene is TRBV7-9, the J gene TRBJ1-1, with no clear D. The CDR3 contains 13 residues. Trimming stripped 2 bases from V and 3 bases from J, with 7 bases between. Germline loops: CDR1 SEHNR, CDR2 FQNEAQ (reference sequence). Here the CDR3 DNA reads TGTGCCAGCAGCTTATCCAGAGACACTGAAGCTTTCTTT. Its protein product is CASSLSRDTEAFF.

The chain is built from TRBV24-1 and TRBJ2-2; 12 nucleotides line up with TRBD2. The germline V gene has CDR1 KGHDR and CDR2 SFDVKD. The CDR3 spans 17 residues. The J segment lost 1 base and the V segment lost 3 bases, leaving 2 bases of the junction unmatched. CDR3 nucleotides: TGTGCCACCAGTGATGTGGGACTAGCGGGGAACACCGGGGAGCTGTTTTTT. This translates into CATSDVGLAGNTGELFF.

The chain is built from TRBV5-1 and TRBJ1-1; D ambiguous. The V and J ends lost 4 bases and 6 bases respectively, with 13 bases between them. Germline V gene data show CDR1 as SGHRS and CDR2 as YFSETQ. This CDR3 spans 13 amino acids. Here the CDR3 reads CASSLNGYAEAFF. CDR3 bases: TGCGCCAGCAGCCTGAATGGGTATGCTGAAGCTTTCTTT.

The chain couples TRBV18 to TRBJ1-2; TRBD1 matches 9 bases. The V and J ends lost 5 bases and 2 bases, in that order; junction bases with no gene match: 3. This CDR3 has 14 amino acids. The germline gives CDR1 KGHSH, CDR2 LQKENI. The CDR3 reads CASSAGTGNYGYTF. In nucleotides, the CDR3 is TGTGCCAGCTCAGCCGGGACAGGGAACTATGGCTACACCTTC.

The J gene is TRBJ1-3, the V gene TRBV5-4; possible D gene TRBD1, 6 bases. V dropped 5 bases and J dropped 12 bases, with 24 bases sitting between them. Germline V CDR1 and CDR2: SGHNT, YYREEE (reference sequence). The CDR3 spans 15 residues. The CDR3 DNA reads TGTGCCAGCAGTTTCGGACAGAATGTGGGTGATGGCATATATTTT. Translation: CASSFGQNVGDGIYF.